One sample yielded the 13 T cell receptor beta chains listed below, sequenced in a study of shared clonotypes between healthy human individuals. Repertoires were generated with immunoSEQ multiplex PCR, while TCRdb's copy carries only in-frame clones and drops some. The data contain 2,100,000 or so clones, approximately 96% of them seen just once; the ten biggest clones take up over 0.1%. The sequenced sample was naive CD4+ T cells sorted from blood. Indicated subset: CD45RA+ positively selected. These TCRs come from a man between 18 and 29 years old in good health.

This rearrangement joins TRBV7-2 to TRBJ2-7, with 12 bases that match TRBD1. The CDR3 has 14 residues. The germline CDR1 and CDR2 sequences are SGHTA and FQGNSA. J lost 7 bases, V lost 4 bases, and 5 bases had no gene match. The CDR3 sequence is CASSWGQGALEQYF. In nucleotides, the CDR3 is TGTGCCAGCAGCTGGGGACAGGGGGCACTAGAGCAGTACTTC.

The CDR3 protein is CSVGPQGETQYF. The CDR3, as DNA: TGCAGCGTTGGCCCCCAGGGGGAGACCCAGTACTTC. This chain uses TRBV29-1 with TRBJ2-5; D may be TRBD1 (6 bases). The V end lost 4 bases, the J end lost 5 bases, and 11 bases lay between the germline ends. Germline CDR1 is SQVTM and CDR2 is ANQGSEA. This CDR3 contains 12 residues.

The chain carries TRBV10-3 and TRBJ2-7, with D perhaps matching TRBD1 (6 bases). CDR1 and CDR2 from the germline V gene are ENHRY and SYGVKD. CDR3 length: 13 residues. Trimming shortened V by 10 bases and J by 3 bases, and 16 bases separated the two germline ends. CDR3 sequence: CATRLGHLYEQYF. CDR3 in DNA: TGTGCCACCAGATTGGGACACCTCTACGAGCAGTACTTC.

The rearrangement uses TRBV5-1 and TRBJ2-3; 7 nucleotides match TRBD1. Germline CDR1 SGHRS, CDR2 YFSETQ. V shed 0 bases and J 4 bases; nucleotides not matched to a gene: 5. The length of the CDR3 is 15 residues. The CDR3 protein is CASSLEGAEADTQYF. CDR3 in DNA: TGCGCCAGCAGCTTGGAGGGGGCAGAAGCAGATACGCAGTATTTT.

The chain uses TRBV27 and TRBJ1-1; possibly TRBD1 for D (5 bases). The V end was cut by 5 bases, the J end by 8 bases, with 15 bases between. This CDR3 has 13 residues. The germline gives CDR1 MNHEY, CDR2 SMNVEV (reference sequence). CDR3 region: CASSPKGPGEAFF. The DNA of the CDR3 is TGTGCCAGCAGTCCCAAGGGACCCGGGGAAGCTTTCTTT.

This clone was seen just once. The chain carries TRBV30 and TRBJ1-4; D may be TRBD1 (5 bases). The CDR3 has 13 amino acids. Germline loops: CDR1 GTSNPN, CDR2 SVGIG (reference sequence). V was trimmed by 2 bases and J by 7 bases, leaving 11 bases between them. The CDR3 DNA is TGTGCCTGGAGTCGGCAGGGAACTGAAAAACTGTTTTTT. It is translated as CAWSRQGTEKLFF.

As for this clone: The sample carries other DNA sequences with the same CDR3. The chain employs TRBV11-3 and TRBJ2-5; perhaps D is TRBD1 or TRBD2 (5 bases each). Trimming pared 1 base from V and 3 bases from J, leaving 12 bases between. CDR3 length: 15 residues. In germline, CDR1 is SGHNT, CDR2 YENEEA. The CDR3 DNA sequence: TGTGCCAGCAGCTTAGGGGGGAGAGGTGAAGAGACCCAGTACTTC. Its translation: CASSLGGRGEETQYF.

V and J are TRBV27 and TRBJ1-4; D not certain. The V and J ends lost 7 bases and 5 bases respectively, with 17 bases between them. The CDR3 contains 15 residues. Germline assignment: CDR1 MNHEY and CDR2 SMNVEV (reference sequence). CDR3 protein: CASKALTQRNEKLFF. The CDR3 nucleotides read TGTGCCAGCAAAGCCCTGACCCAGCGGAATGAAAAACTGTTTTTT.

V gene TRBV19 combines with J gene TRBJ2-5; 7 positions agree with TRBD1. CDR3 length: 16 residues. Germline V gene lookup returns CDR1 LNHDA and CDR2 SQIVND (reference sequence). The trim removed 7 bases at V and 3 bases at J, leaving 14 bases unmatched. The CDR3 DNA is TGTGCCAGTACCCTGACAGGGTTGTTGGGAGAAGAGACCCAGTACTTC. It codes for CASTLTGLLGEETQYF.

This CDR3 reads CAWSALPSYTF. For the CDR3, the DNA is TGTGCCTGGTCAGCATTACCCAGCTACACCTTC. The chain uses TRBV30 and TRBJ1-2; no firm D call. There are 11 residues in the CDR3. CDR1 is GTSNPN and CDR2 is SVGIG in the germline V gene (reference sequence). V lost 5 bases to trimming and J lost 9 bases, with 13 bases between them.

The rearrangement uses TRBV10-3 and TRBJ2-7, with a tentative D call TRBD1 (5 bases). The CDR3 totals 13 residues. Between the trimmed V and J ends, which lost 6 bases and 5 bases, there was a span of 14 bases. Per the germline V gene, CDR1 is ENHRY and CDR2 is SYGVKD. In DNA form, the CDR3 reads TGTGCCATCAGATTGACAGAACCCGACGAGCAGTACTTC. As protein: CAIRLTEPDEQYF.

This clone has just one count. A read error may produce the germline difference seen at one junction end. The rearrangement uses TRBV5-1 and TRBJ2-7, with D possibly being TRBD1 (5 bases). Per germline, CDR1 SGHRS and CDR2 YFSETQ. The CDR3 extends over 16 amino acids. CDR3 sequence: CASISEGAVESSEQYF. CDR3 bases: TGCGCCAGCATCTCGGAAGGGGCCGTTGAATCCTCCGAGCAGTACTTC.

The J gene is TRBJ2-2, the V gene TRBV18; 8 bases agree with TRBD2. The CDR3 is made up of 14 amino acids. The germline CDR1 and CDR2 sequences are KGHSH and LQKENI. Trimming took 5 bases from V and 3 from J; bases not matched to a gene: 2. The CDR3 bases are TGTGCCAGCTCAGAAGCGGGGGACACCGGGGAGCTGTTTTTT. Amino acid sequence: CASSEAGDTGELFF.